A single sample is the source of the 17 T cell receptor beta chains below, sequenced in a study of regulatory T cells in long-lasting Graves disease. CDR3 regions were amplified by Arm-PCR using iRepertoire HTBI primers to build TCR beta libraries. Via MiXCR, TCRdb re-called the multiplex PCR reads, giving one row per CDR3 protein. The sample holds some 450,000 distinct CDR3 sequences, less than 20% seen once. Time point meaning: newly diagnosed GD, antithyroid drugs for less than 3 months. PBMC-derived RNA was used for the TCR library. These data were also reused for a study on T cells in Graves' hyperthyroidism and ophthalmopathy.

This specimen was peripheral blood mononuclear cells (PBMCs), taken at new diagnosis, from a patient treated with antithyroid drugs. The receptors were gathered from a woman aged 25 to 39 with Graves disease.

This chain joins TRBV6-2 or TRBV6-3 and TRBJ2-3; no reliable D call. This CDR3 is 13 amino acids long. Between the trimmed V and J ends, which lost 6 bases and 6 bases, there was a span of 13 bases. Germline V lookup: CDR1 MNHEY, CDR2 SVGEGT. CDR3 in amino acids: CASRPVGKDTQYF. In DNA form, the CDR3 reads TGTGCCAGCAGGCCGGTCGGTAAGGATACGCAGTATTTT.

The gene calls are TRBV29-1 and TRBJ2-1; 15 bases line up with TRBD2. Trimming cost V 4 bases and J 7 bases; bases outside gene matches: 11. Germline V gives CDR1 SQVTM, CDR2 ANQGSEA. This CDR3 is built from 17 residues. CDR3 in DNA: TGCAGCGTTGGTGGAAATCCCGGGACTAGCGGGAGGAATGAGCAGTTCTTC. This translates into CSVGGNPGTSGRNEQFF.

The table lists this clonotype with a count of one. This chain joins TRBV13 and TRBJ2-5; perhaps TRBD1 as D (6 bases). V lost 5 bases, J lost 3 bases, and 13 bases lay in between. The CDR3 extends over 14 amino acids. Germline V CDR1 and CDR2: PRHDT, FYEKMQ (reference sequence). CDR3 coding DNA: TGTGCCAGCAGCACCCGACAGGAAGAAGAGACCCAGTACTTC. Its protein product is CASSTRQEEETQYF.

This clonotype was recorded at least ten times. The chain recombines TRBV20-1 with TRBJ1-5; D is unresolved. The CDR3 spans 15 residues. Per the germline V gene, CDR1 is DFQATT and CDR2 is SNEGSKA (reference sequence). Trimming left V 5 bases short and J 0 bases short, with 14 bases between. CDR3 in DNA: TGCAGTGCTGACGACGGGCCAAATAGCAATCAGCCCCAGCATTTT. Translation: CSADDGPNSNQPQHF.

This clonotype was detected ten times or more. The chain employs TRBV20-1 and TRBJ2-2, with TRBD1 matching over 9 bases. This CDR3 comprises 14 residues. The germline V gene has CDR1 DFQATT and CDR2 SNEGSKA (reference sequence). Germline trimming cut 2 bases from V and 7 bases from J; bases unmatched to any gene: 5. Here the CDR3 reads CSARNRGLIGELFF. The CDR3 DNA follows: TGCAGTGCTAGAAACAGGGGGCTCATCGGGGAGCTGTTTTTT.

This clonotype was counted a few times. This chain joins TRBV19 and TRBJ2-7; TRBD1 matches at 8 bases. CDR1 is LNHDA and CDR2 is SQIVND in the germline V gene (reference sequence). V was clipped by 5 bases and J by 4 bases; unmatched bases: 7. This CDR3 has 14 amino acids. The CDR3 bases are TGTGCCAGTAGTCGGAGCAGGGGGCCTTACGAGCAGTACTTC. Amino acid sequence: CASSRSRGPYEQYF.

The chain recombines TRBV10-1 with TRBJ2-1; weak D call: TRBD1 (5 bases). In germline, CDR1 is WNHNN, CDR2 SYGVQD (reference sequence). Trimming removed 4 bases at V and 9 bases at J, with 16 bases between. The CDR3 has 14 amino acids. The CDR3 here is CASSAGQGRSEQFF. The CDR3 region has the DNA TGCGCCAGCAGTGCAGGACAAGGTCGGAGTGAGCAGTTCTTC.

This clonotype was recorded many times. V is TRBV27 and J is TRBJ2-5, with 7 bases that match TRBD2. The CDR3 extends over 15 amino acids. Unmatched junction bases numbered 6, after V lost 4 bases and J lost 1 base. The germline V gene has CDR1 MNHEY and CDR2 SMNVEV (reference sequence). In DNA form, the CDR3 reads TGTGCCAGCAGTTATGCGGGAGAGGGCCAAGAGACCCAGTACTTC. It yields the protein CASSYAGEGQETQYF.

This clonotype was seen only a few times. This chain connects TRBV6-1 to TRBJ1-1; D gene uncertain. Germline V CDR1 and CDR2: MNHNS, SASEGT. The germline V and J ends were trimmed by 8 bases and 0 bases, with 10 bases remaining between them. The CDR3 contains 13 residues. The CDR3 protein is CASRWDLNTEAFF. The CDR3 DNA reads TGTGCCAGCCGGTGGGATTTGAACACTGAAGCTTTCTTT.

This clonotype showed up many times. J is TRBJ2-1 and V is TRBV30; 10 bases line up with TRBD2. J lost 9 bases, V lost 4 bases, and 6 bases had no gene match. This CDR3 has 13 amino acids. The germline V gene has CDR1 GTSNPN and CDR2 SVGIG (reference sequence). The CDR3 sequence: CAWTTSGFSEQFF. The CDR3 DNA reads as TGTGCCTGGACGACTAGCGGGTTTAGTGAGCAGTTCTTC.

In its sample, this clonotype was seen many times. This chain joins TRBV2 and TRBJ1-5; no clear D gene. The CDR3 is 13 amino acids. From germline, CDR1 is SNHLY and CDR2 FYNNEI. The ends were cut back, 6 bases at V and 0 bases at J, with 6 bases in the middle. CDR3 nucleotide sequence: TGTGCCAGCAGACACGATAGCAATCAGCCCCAGCATTTT. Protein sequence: CASRHDSNQPQHF.

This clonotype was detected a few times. CDR3 sequence: CASSPGDPRGKLFF. CDR3 nucleotide sequence: TGTGCCAGCTCACCAGGGGACCCGCGAGGAAAACTGTTTTTT. V usage is TRBV18 and J usage is TRBJ1-4; TRBD1 is a possible D gene (5 bases). CDR1 is KGHSH and CDR2 is LQKENI in the germline V gene. The V end was cut by 2 bases, the J end by 10 bases, with 14 bases between. The length of the CDR3 is 14 residues.

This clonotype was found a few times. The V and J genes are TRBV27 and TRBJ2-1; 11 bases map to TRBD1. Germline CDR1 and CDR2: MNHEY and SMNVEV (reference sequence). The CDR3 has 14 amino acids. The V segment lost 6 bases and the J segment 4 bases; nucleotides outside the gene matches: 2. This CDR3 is CASRGDRGYNEQFF. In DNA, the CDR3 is TGTGCCAGCAGGGGGGACAGGGGGTACAATGAGCAGTTCTTC.

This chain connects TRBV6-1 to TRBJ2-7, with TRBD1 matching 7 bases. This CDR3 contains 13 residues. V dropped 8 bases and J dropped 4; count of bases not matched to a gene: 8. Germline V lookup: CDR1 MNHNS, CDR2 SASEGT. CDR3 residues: CASRGQTNYEQYF. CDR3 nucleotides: TGTGCCAGCCGGGGACAGACAAATTACGAGCAGTACTTC.

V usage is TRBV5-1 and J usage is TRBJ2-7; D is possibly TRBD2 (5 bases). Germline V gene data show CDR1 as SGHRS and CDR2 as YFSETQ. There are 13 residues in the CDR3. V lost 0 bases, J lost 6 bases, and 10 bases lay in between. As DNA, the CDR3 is TGCGCCAGCAGCTTGGGACTAACCGGCGAGCAGTACTTC. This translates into CASSLGLTGEQYF.

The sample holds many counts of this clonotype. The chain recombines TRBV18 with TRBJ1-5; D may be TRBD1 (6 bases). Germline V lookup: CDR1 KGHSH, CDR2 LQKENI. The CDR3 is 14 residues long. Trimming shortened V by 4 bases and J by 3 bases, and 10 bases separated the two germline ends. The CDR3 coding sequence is TGTGCCAGCTCACGCCCAGGGGACAATCAGCCCCAGCATTTT. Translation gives CASSRPGDNQPQHF.

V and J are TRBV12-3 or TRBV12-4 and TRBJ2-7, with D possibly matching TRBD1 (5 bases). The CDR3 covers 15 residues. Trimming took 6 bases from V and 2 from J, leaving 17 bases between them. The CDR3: CASSPQAGPAYEQYF. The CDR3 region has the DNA TGTGCCAGCAGCCCTCAGGCAGGGCCAGCCTACGAGCAGTACTTC.